This paragraph covers one TCR beta chain sequence. The CDR3 runs to 15 residues. The germline CDR1 and CDR2 sequences are SGHNT and YENEEA. V lost 2 bases, J lost 7 bases, and 8 bases stayed unmatched. This sample was taken from a study of blood T cell repertoires in COVID-19. About the study: Donors in the United States, Italy and Spain gave samples during acute or convalescent COVID-19. PBMCs, B-cell-depleted T cells, or T cells provided the cDNA or gDNA that made up the material.

Source study methods: Estimation of nucleated cell counts was performed using reference gene primer amplification. TCRdb's table, derived via immunoSEQ multiplex PCR, lists solely in-frame clones and lacks some. That table furnishes V, J and clone size, whereas the DNA furnished D and trimming. The data show about 200,000 clones, roughly 80% seen once. Sequenced sample: peripheral blood. The TCR comes from a man over 45 who had recovered from COVID-19. This chain links TRBV11-3 with TRBJ2-1, with 7 bases fitting TRBD2. The CDR3 DNA reads as TGTGCCAGCAGCTTATCTGCGGGAGAGGGGAATGAGCAGTTCTTC. Its protein product is CASSLSAGEGNEQFF.